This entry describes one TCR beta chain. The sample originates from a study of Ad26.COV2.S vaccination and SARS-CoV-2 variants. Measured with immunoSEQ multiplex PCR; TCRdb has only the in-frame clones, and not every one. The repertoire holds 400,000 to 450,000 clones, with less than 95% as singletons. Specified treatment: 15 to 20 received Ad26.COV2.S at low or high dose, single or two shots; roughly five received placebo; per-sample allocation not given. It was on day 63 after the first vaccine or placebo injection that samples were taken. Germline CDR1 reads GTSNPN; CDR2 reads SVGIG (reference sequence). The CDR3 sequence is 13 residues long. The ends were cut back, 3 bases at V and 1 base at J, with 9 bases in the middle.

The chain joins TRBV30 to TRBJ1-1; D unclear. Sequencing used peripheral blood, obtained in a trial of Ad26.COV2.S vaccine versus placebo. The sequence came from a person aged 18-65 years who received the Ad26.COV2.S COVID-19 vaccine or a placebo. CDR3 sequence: CAWRGFGNTEAFF. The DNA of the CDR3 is TGTGCCTGGAGGGGGTTCGGGAACACTGAAGCTTTCTTT.